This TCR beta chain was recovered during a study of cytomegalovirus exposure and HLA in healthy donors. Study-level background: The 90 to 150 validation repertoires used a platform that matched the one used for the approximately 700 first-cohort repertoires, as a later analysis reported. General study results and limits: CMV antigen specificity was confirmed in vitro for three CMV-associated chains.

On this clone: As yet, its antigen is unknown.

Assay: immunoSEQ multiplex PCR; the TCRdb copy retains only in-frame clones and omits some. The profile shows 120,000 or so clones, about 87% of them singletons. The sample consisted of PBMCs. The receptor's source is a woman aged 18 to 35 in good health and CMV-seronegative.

CDR3 nucleotides: TGTGCCAGCAGTTTATCCTCTAGGGGTGGGGAGACCCAGTACTTC. Protein: CASSLSSRGGETQYF. The chain combines TRBV27 with TRBJ2-5, with D possibly TRBD1 on 5 matching bases. The CDR3 spans 15 residues. CDR1 is MNHEY and CDR2 is SMNVEV in the germline V gene (reference sequence). Trimming stripped 0 bases from V and 5 bases from J, with 13 bases between.